Shown below are 18 T cell receptor beta chains from a single sample sequenced in a study of patients and donors after allogeneic stem cell transplantation. TCRdb reprocessed the RT-PCR reads via MiXCR and lists one record per CDR3 protein. Of tens of thousands of distinct CDR3 sequences listed, approximately 49% are singletons. The sample taken for sequencing was blood, either unsorted or a sorted T cell fraction (not recorded which). These receptors were collected from a human donor who was either an allogeneic HSCT recipient or a stem cell or donor lymphocyte infusion donor (not recorded which). It is not recorded whose cells these are; they may come from a transplant donor.

This clonotype was detected a few times. This chain uses TRBV19 with TRBJ1-1; D is uncertain. CDR1 and CDR2 (germline): LNHDA, SQIVND (reference sequence). Trimming shortened V by 3 bases and J by 4 bases, and 12 bases separated the two germline ends. The CDR3 runs 14 residues. In nucleotides, the CDR3 is TGTGCCAGTAGTATCCTGGACGGGCGCACTGAAGCTTTCTTT. It is translated as CASSILDGRTEAFF.

CDR3 in amino acids: CASGLADYNEQFF. The DNA of the CDR3 is TGTGCCAGCGGACTAGCGGATTACAATGAGCAGTTCTTC. The chain has TRBV10-3 and TRBJ2-1; the match to TRBD2 covers 10 bases. V gave up 10 bases and J gave up 4 bases; unmatched junction bases: 4. Germline lookup yields CDR1 ENHRY and CDR2 SYGVKD. The CDR3 is 13 residues long.

In its sample, this clonotype was seen a few times. A junction boundary mismatches the germline segment, possibly from a read error. In nucleotides, the CDR3 is TGTGCCAGCAGCCCAGAGATTTACGGCTTT. It codes for CASSPEIYGF. The chain has TRBV5-6 and TRBJ1-4; D unclear. This CDR3 region has 10 residues. Germline CDR1 is SGHDT and CDR2 is YYEEEE.

This clonotype appeared a few times. The chain carries TRBV29-1 and TRBJ1-3; D is possibly TRBD1 (6 bases). Germline V gene data show CDR1 as SQVTM and CDR2 as ANQGSEA. This CDR3 has 14 residues. V lost 3 bases and J 7 bases, leaving 16 bases between the germline ends. CDR3 amino acids: CSVERGAIRNTIYF. The CDR3, as DNA: TGCAGCGTTGAGCGGGGGGCGATCCGGAACACCATATATTTT.

This chain uses TRBV9 with TRBJ1-5; D remains unclear. Trimming shortened V by 0 bases and J by 5 bases, and 6 bases separated the two germline ends. The length of the CDR3 is 13 residues. The V gene's germline CDR1 is SGDLS and CDR2 YYNGEE. DNA of the CDR3: TGTGCCAGCAGCGTAGGGTCCGATCAGCCCCAGCATTTT. It translates to CASSVGSDQPQHF. The whole variable domain, filled in from reference TRBV9 and TRBJ1-5, reads DSGVTQTPKHLITATGQRVTLRCSPRSGDLSVYWYQQSLDQGLQFLIQYYNGEERAKGNILERFSAQQFPDLHSELNLSSLELGDSALYFCASSVGSDQPQHFGDGTRLSIL.

This sequence joins TRBV28 and TRBJ1-4; D may be TRBD1 (5 bases). V lost 6 bases and J lost 11, with 22 bases in between. Germline CDR1 MDHEN, CDR2 SYDVKM. This CDR3 is built from 15 residues. The CDR3 protein is CASSLSRGPVRKLFF. CDR3 bases: TGTGCCAGCAGCCTCTCCCGGGGCCCCGTGAGGAAACTGTTTTTT.

The chain is built from TRBV29-1 and TRBJ1-2; D gene uncertain. The CDR3 has 9 residues. Per the germline V gene, CDR1 is SQVTM and CDR2 is ANQGSEA. Trimming pared 5 bases from V and 10 bases from J, leaving 8 bases between. The CDR3 region has the DNA TGCAGCGTTTCAGAGTACTACACCTTC. This codes for CSVSEYYTF.

This clonotype was counted between two and nine times. CDR3 amino acids: CASSETWEGLPQHF. As DNA, the CDR3 is TGTGCCAGCAGTGAAACCTGGGAGGGTTTGCCCCAGCATTTT. This rearrangement joins TRBV6-1 to TRBJ1-5; D is undetermined. This CDR3 comprises 14 residues. V dropped 2 bases and J dropped 9 bases, with 14 bases sitting between them. Germline V gene data show CDR1 as MNHNS and CDR2 as SASEGT.

This clonotype was seen more than once but under ten times. This rearrangement joins TRBV5-1 to TRBJ1-1, with 8 bases matching TRBD1. CDR3 length: 14 residues. J gave up 0 bases and V 6 bases, and 4 bases lay outside the gene matches. Germline lookup yields CDR1 SGHRS and CDR2 YFSETQ. The CDR3 loop reads CASNRGQVNTEAFF. In nucleotides, the CDR3 is TGCGCCAGCAACAGGGGACAGGTGAACACTGAAGCTTTCTTT.

This sequence joins TRBV9 and TRBJ1-3, with D unclear. This CDR3 is 15 amino acids long. CDR1 and CDR2 from the germline V gene are SGDLS and YYNGEE. V lost 1 base to trimming and J lost 7 bases, with 15 bases between them. CDR3 nucleotides: TGTGCCAGCAGCGTATACCGGGGTGGGCCGAACACCATATATTTT. This gives the protein CASSVYRGGPNTIYF.

This clonotype was seen a few times. The chain recombines TRBV20-1 with TRBJ1-4; D remains unclear. This CDR3 comprises 15 residues. Germline values: CDR1 DFQATT, CDR2 SNEGSKA (reference sequence). V was clipped by 1 base and J by 10 bases, with 19 bases between them. CDR3 bases: TGCAGTGCTAGAGTAACAGCTAGAAGTGTTGGAAAACTGTTTTTT. Its translation: CSARVTARSVGKLFF.

CDR3 DNA sequence: TGTGCCAGCACCGGTGGAGGAGAAGAGACCCAGTACTTC. This gives the protein CASTGGGEETQYF. The chain couples TRBV2 to TRBJ2-5; maybe TRBD2 (5 bases). There are 13 residues in the CDR3. Per germline, CDR1 SNHLY and CDR2 FYNNEI. V was cut by 7 bases and J by 3 bases, with 12 bases left in between.

The chain links TRBV28 to TRBJ2-3, with TRBD2 identical over 9 bases. Germline V gene data show CDR1 as MDHEN and CDR2 as SYDVKM. V trimming: 2 bases; J trimming: 5 bases; junction bases outside the gene matches: 5. CDR3 length equals 15 residues. The CDR3 region has the DNA TGTGCCAGCAGTTTAGCGCGGGAGGGTGGAGATACGCAGTATTTT. Amino acid sequence: CASSLAREGGDTQYF.

This clonotype was found once. The chain employs TRBV4-3 and TRBJ2-7; D gene unclear. The CDR3 runs 19 residues. Germline assignment: CDR1 LGHNA and CDR2 YSLEER. V lost 1 base, J lost 7 bases, and 29 bases lay in between. The CDR3 is CASSQVASFDRPATEEQYF. The CDR3 bases are TGCGCCAGCAGCCAAGTGGCCTCTTTCGACCGGCCCGCTACAGAGGAGCAGTACTTC.

The chain couples TRBV20-1 to TRBJ1-6; no clear D gene. The V gene lost 0 bases and the J gene lost 13 bases, with 16 bases spanning the gap. The CDR3 is 14 residues long. Germline assignment: CDR1 DFQATT and CDR2 SNEGSKA (reference sequence). CDR3 amino acids: CSARDGPPVFPLHF. CDR3 in DNA: TGCAGTGCTAGAGATGGACCCCCAGTTTTTCCCCTCCACTTT.

J is TRBJ1-2 and V is TRBV5-1; 7 nucleotides match TRBD1. Germline V gene lookup returns CDR1 SGHRS and CDR2 YFSETQ. CDR3 size: 14 residues. The J segment lost 11 bases and the V segment lost 6 bases, leaving 16 bases of the junction unmatched. The CDR3 sequence is CASTLTGRQKKYTF. The CDR3 DNA is TGCGCCAGCACTTTGACAGGGCGCCAAAAGAAGTACACCTTC.

A few counts support this clonotype. The chain recombines TRBV15 with TRBJ1-1; D not certain. Germline CDR1 and CDR2: LNHNV and YYDKDF (reference sequence). The CDR3 has 14 residues. Trimming took off 3 bases at V and 0 bases at J, with 8 bases between the two ends. In DNA, the CDR3 is TGTGCCACCAGCAGCCCCCCGCTGAACACTGAAGCTTTCTTT. Protein sequence: CATSSPPLNTEAFF.

J is TRBJ1-6 and V is TRBV6-6; D is uncertain. Germline-derived CDR1 and CDR2 are MNHNY and SVGAGI (reference sequence). CDR3 size: 13 residues. Trimming stripped 6 bases from V and 9 bases from J, with 12 bases between. The CDR3 DNA reads as TGTGCCAGCAGGCCCTCCGACCGTTCACCCCTCCACTTT. Protein sequence: CASRPSDRSPLHF.